Each of the 14 T cell receptor beta chains below was sequenced from the same sample in a study of T cell repertoires in cytomegalovirus infection. These receptors have no known antigen. A single record per CDR3 protein comes from TCRdb applying MiXCR to the reads. The table has roughly 800,000 distinct CDR3 sequences, approximately 32% seen once; the top ten hold about 12%. Sequencing was performed on cultured CD8+ T cells from PBMCs, taken from culture after CMV antigen stimulation. These receptors originate from a human donor in good health (CMV status not recorded). Some clones in this sample may be carry-over from other donors' samples.

CDR3 in DNA: TGCAGTGCAGACTCGGGGGGATACCAAGAGACCCAGTACTTC. It is translated as CSADSGGYQETQYF. The chain recombines TRBV20-1 with TRBJ2-5; 7 positions match TRBD2. Looked up from germline, CDR1 is DFQATT and CDR2 is SNEGSKA (reference sequence). The CDR3 length is 14 residues. Trimming removed 6 bases from V and 0 bases from J; junction bases left unmatched: 7.

The chain carries TRBV12-3 or TRBV12-4 and TRBJ1-1, with D uncertain. The CDR3 runs 12 residues. Trimming left V 7 bases short and J 1 base short, with 7 bases between. CDR3 DNA sequence: TGTGCCAGCATCATGGGGAACACTGAAGCTTTCTTT. Protein sequence: CASIMGNTEAFF.

V gene TRBV7-8 combines with J gene TRBJ1-1; D perhaps matches TRBD1 (5 bases). Germline CDR1 and CDR2: SGHVS and FQNEAQ. The CDR3 runs to 17 residues. Trimming cost V 1 base and J 0 bases, with 15 bases left between them. The CDR3 loop is CASSLVTGTVMNTEAFF. Here the CDR3 DNA reads TGTGCCAGCAGCTTAGTGACCGGGACGGTGATGAACACTGAAGCTTTCTTT.

CDR3 protein: CASRGRGLAFTDTQYF. As DNA, the CDR3 is TGTGCCAGCAGAGGGAGGGGACTAGCATTCACAGATACGCAGTATTTT. The chain recombines TRBV27 with TRBJ2-3; TRBD2 agrees at 9 bases. CDR3 length: 16 amino acids. V dropped 6 bases and J dropped 2; count of bases not matched to a gene: 9. In germline, CDR1 is MNHEY, CDR2 SMNVEV (reference sequence).

This clonotype showed up just a few times. The genes are TRBV7-4 and TRBJ1-4; a possible D gene is TRBD1 (6 bases). Trimming cost V 5 bases and J 8 bases, with 18 bases left between them. CDR3 length equals 15 residues. Germline lookup yields CDR1 SGHVT and CDR2 SQSDAQ. For the CDR3, the DNA is TGTGCCAGCAGCGACATACAGGGATCCCCAGAAAAACTGTTTTTT. Amino acid sequence: CASSDIQGSPEKLFF.

Only a few counts were recorded for this clonotype. This chain uses TRBV11-2 with TRBJ2-2, with TRBD2 identical over 9 bases. V shed 5 bases, J shed 6 bases, and the junction held 7 bases outside the gene matches. CDR1 is SGHAT and CDR2 is FQNNGV in the germline V gene. The CDR3 runs 15 residues. In nucleotides, the CDR3 is TGTGCCAGCAGCCCCTCGAGACTAGCGGCCGGGGAGCTGTTTTTT. Translated: CASSPSRLAAGELFF. Full variable domain (rest looked up from reference TRBV11-2 and TRBJ2-2): EAGVAQSPRYKIIEKRQSVAFWCNPISGHATLYWYQQILGQGPKLLIQFQNNGVVDDSQLPKDRFSAERLKGVDSTLKIQPAKLEDSAVYLCASSPSRLAAGELFFGEGSRLTVL.

This rearrangement joins TRBV13 to TRBJ2-7, with unresolved D. The CDR3 is made up of 17 amino acids. Germline V gives CDR1 PRHDT, CDR2 FYEKMQ (reference sequence). V lost 5 bases to trimming and J lost 0 bases, with 20 bases between them. DNA for the CDR3: TGTGCCAGCAGCCAACCCGGTCAAGGAGAGAGCTCCTACGAGCAGTACTTC. Its protein product is CASSQPGQGESSYEQYF.

In this sample, this clonotype turned up many times. The chain has TRBV7-2 and TRBJ1-5; 8 bases are shared with TRBD1. From germline, CDR1 is SGHTA and CDR2 FQGNSA. The CDR3 runs 14 residues. Unmatched junction bases numbered 1, after V lost 2 bases and J lost 4 bases. Written as DNA, the CDR3 is TGTGCCAGCAGCTTAAACAGGGGGAATCAGCCCCAGCATTTT. Its protein is CASSLNRGNQPQHF.

This clonotype has a handful of counts. This rearrangement joins TRBV7-6 to TRBJ2-3; D is ambiguous. Between the trimmed V and J ends, which lost 1 base and 5 bases, there was a span of 10 bases. This CDR3 is 14 amino acids long. Germline V lookup: CDR1 SGHVS, CDR2 FNYEAQ. The CDR3 loop is CASSLERNGDTQYF. In nucleotides, the CDR3 is TGTGCCAGCAGCTTAGAGAGGAATGGAGATACGCAGTATTTT. The whole variable domain, filled in from reference TRBV7-6 and TRBJ2-3, reads GAGVSQSPRYKVTKRGQDVALRCDPISGHVSLYWYRQALGQGPEFLTYFNYEAQQDKSGLPNDRFSAERPEGSISTLTIQRTEQRDSAMYRCASSLERNGDTQYFGPGTRLTVL.

This clonotype was picked up a small number of times. The J gene is TRBJ2-5, the V gene TRBV12-3 or TRBV12-4; 12 bases line up with TRBD1. CDR3 length: 15 amino acids. The V segment lost 5 bases and the J segment 5 bases; nucleotides outside the gene matches: 6. CDR3 DNA: TGTGCCAGCAGTATTGGGACAGGGGGCAGGGAGACCCAGTACTTC. Translation: CASSIGTGGRETQYF.

This clonotype occurred a few times. This chain links TRBV7-9 with TRBJ2-2, with TRBD1 matching over 10 bases. With 8 bases clipped from V and 5 bases from J, the junction kept 17 bases outside the gene matches. There are 18 residues in the CDR3. Per germline, CDR1 SEHNR and CDR2 FQNEAQ (reference sequence). The CDR3 DNA follows: TGTGCCAGCGGCCTCCCACCGGGACAGGGGAGGTCGACCGGGGAGCTGTTTTTT. The encoded protein is CASGLPPGQGRSTGELFF.

This chain uses TRBV20-1 with TRBJ2-7, with D possibly being TRBD2 (7 bases). The germline CDR1 and CDR2 sequences are DFQATT and SNEGSKA (reference sequence). This CDR3 is 13 amino acids long. V was clipped by 5 bases and J by 2 bases, with 13 bases between them. This chain's CDR3 is CSARTGTTYEQYV. The DNA for the CDR3 is TGCAGTGCTCGAACAGGGACTACCTACGAGCAGTACGTC.

This clonotype was seen a handful of times. V usage is TRBV9 and J usage is TRBJ1-1; D may be TRBD1 (5 bases). This CDR3 has 15 amino acids. Germline assignment: CDR1 SGDLS and CDR2 YYNGEE. Trimming took 0 bases from V and 0 from J, leaving 9 bases between them. The CDR3 nucleotides are TGTGCCAGCAGCGTAGCTGAGGGGATGAACACTGAAGCTTTCTTT. This sequence encodes CASSVAEGMNTEAFF.

The chain employs TRBV28 and TRBJ2-5; D unclear. V was pared by 6 bases and J by 2 bases, with 10 bases between. The CDR3 has 13 amino acids. The germline gives CDR1 MDHEN, CDR2 SYDVKM. Here the CDR3 DNA reads TGTGCCAGCAGCTCCTTTCCGCAAGAGACCCAGTACTTC. Translation gives CASSSFPQETQYF. Together with reference TRBV28 and TRBJ2-5, the CDR3 gives the full variable domain: DVKVTQSSRYLVKRTGEKVFLECVQDMDHENMFWYRQDPGLGLRLIYFSYDVKMKEKGDIPEGYSVSREKKERFSLILESASTNQTSMYLCASSSFPQETQYFGPGTRLLVL.